This T cell receptor (beta chain) was sequenced during a study of T-cell memory formation after mild COVID-19. A single record per CDR3 protein comes from TCRdb applying MiXCR to the 5' RACE reads. The table lists roughly 180,000 distinct CDR3 sequences, roughly 20% of them singletons. Whole-study findings and limits: Mostly located in CM and EM were contracting CD4+ clones, with contracting CD8+ clones located in EMRA. Clones contracting across day 15 to 85 had a balanced CD4/CD8 profile; later expanding clones leaned CD4+. Pre-infection memory contained some responding clones, which suggested that cross-reactive memory had joined.

Points on this clonotype: No antigen is known for it.

Germline CDR1 reads SGDLS; CDR2 reads YYNGEE. Trimming left V 4 bases short and J 1 base short, with 14 bases between. This CDR3 spans 16 amino acids. The chain joins TRBV9 to TRBJ2-2; either TRBD1 or TRBD2 may fit D (5 bases each). This clonotype was sampled from a young man who had mild COVID-19 (a few samples of this study predate the infection). Cell type and time point are not known. The source material was PBMCs or a T cell subset sorted from them (not recorded which). Written as DNA, the CDR3 is TGTGCCAGCAGCCCCCGTTCAGGGAGGAACACCGGGGAGCTGTTTTTT. Protein: CASSPRSGRNTGELFF.